Described below is a single T cell receptor (beta chain) sequence and its context. This sample includes further DNA sequences coding for the same CDR3. The V gene's germline CDR1 is SGHNT and CDR2 YYREEE (reference sequence). V was clipped by 4 bases and J by 4 bases; unmatched bases: 2. The CDR3 extends over 13 amino acids. CD45RA-negative memory and CD45RA+ naive subsets were split from the CD4+ cells. Clones were read by immunoSEQ multiplex PCR, and TCRdb kept only the in-frame ones, dropping some. The repertoire holds about 1.1 million clones, roughly 77% seen once, with 0.89% in the top ten. These data come from a study of shared clonotypes between healthy human individuals. Study overall: Each donor's CD8 memory used one plate, CD8 naive two, each CD4 subset three.

The genes are TRBV5-4 and TRBJ2-5; TRBD2 matches 9 bases. The specimen sequenced was memory CD4+ T cells from PBMCs. Subset: CD45RA-negative fraction. The receptor's source is a man aged 18 to 30 in good health. Some clones in this sample may be carry-over from other donors' samples. The CDR3 is CASSPAGGETQYF. DNA of the CDR3: TGTGCCAGCAGCCCAGCGGGAGGAGAGACCCAGTACTTC.